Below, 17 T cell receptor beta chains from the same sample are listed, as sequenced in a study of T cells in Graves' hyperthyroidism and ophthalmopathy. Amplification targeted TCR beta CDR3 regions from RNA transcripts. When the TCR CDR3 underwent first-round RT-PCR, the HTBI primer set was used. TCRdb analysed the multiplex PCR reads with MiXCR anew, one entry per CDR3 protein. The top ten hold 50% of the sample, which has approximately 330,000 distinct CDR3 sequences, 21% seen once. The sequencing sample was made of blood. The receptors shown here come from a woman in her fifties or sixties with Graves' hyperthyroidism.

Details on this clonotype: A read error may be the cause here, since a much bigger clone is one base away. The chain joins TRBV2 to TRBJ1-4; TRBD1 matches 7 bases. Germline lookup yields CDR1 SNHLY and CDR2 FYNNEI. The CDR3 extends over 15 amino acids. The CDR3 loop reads CASSEDGRGIENLFF. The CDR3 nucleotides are TGTGCCAGCAGTGAAGACGGCAGGGGGATTGAAAACCTGTTTTTT.

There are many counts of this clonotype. This CDR3 is CASSLDLQSTDTQYF. The CDR3 DNA sequence: TGTGCCAGCAGCTTGGACCTACAGAGCACAGATACGCAGTATTTT. V is TRBV5-8 and J is TRBJ2-3; no firm D call. There are 15 residues in the CDR3. V gave up 0 bases and J gave up 0 bases, with 8 bases separating them. Germline values: CDR1 SGHTS, CDR2 YDEGEE.

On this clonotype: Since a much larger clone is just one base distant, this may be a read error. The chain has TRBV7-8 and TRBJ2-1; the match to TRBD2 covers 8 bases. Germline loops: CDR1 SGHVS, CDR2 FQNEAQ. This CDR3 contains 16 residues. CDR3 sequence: CASSVAGSRAVNEQFF. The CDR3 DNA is TGTGCCAGCAGCGTAGCGGGGTCGCGGGCGGTCAATGAGCAGTTCTTC.

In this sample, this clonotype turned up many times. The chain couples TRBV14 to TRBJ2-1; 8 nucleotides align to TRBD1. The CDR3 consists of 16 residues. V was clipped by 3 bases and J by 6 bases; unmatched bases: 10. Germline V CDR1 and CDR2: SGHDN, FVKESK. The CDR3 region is CASSHFLGQESNEQFF. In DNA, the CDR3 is TGTGCCAGCAGCCACTTCCTGGGACAGGAGAGCAATGAGCAGTTCTTC. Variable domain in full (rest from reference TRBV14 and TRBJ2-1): EAGVTQFPSHSVIEKGQTVTLRCDPISGHDNLYWYRRVMGKEIKFLLHFVKESKQDESGMPNNRFLAERTGGTYSTLKVQPAELEDSGVYFCASSHFLGQESNEQFFGPGTRLTVL.

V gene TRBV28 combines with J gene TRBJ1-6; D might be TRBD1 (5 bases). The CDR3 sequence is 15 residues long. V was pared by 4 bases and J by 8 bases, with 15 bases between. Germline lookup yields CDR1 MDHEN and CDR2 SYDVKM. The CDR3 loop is CASSSGSLGDSPLHF. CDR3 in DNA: TGTGCCAGCAGTTCCGGAAGCTTGGGGGATTCACCCCTCCACTTT.

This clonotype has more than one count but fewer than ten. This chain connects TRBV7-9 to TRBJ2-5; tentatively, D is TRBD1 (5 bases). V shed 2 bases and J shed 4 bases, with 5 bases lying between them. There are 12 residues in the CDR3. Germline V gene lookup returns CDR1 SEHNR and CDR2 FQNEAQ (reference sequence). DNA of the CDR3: TGTGCCAGCAGCTTACAGGGAGAGACCCAGTACTTC. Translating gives CASSLQGETQYF.

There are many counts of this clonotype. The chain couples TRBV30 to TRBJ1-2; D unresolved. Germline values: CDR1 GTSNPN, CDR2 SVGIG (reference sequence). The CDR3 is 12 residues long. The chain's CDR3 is CAGESMDYGYTF. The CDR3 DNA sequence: TGTGCGGGCGAGTCCATGGACTATGGCTACACCTTC.

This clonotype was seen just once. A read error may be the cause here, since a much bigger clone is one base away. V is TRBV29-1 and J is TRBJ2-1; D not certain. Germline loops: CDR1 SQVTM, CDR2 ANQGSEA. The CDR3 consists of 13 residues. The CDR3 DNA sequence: TGCAGCGTTGCCATTAGCTCCCACAATGAGCAGTTCTTC. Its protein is CSVAISSHNEQFF.

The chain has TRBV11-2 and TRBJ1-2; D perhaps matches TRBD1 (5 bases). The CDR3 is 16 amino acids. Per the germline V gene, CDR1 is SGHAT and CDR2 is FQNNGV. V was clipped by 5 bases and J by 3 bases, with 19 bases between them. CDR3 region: CASSPLGAGAYYGYTF. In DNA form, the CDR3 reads TGTGCCAGCAGCCCCCTAGGGGCAGGAGCCTACTATGGCTACACCTTC.

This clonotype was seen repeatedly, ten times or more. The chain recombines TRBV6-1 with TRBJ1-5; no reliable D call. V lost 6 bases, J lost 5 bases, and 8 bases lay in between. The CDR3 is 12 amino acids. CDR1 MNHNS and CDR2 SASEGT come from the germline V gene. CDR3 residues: CASSPADQPQHF. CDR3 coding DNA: TGTGCCAGCAGCCCGGCGGATCAGCCCCAGCATTTT.

As DNA, the CDR3 is TGTGCCACGGTCGGCAGGGGGCCAGATACGCAGTATTTT. Translated, it gives CATVGRGPDTQYF. The gene calls are TRBV10-3 and TRBJ2-3, with TRBD1 matching over 8 bases. Germline V gene lookup returns CDR1 ENHRY and CDR2 SYGVKD. Trimming removed 10 bases from V and 4 bases from J; junction bases left unmatched: 7. CDR3 length equals 13 residues.

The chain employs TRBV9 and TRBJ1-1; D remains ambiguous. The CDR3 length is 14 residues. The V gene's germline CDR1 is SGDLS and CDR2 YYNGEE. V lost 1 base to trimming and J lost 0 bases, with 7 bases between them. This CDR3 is CASSVTGMNTEAFF. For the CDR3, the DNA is TGTGCCAGCAGCGTAACGGGGATGAACACTGAAGCTTTCTTT.

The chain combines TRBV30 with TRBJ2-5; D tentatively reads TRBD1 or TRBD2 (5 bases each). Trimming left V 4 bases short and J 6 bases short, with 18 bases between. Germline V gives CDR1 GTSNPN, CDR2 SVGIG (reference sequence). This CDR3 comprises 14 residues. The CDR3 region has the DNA TGTGCCTGGACCCGGGACCCCGGTTCGAAGACCCAGTACTTC. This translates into CAWTRDPGSKTQYF.

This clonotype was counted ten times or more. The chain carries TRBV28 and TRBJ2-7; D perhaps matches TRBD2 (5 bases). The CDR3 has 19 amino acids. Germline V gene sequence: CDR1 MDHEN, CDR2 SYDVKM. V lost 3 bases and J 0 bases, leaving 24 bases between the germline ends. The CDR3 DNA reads TGTGCCAGCAGTTTGGTCTTTGCCAGACCGACTAACCGCTCCTACGAGCAGTACTTC. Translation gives CASSLVFARPTNRSYEQYF.

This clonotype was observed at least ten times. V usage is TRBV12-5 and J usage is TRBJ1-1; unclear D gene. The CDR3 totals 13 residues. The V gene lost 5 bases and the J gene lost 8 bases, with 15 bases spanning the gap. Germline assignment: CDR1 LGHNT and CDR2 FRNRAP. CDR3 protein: CASGHNAATEAFF. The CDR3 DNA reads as TGTGCTAGTGGTCATAACGCAGCGACAGAAGCTTTCTTT.

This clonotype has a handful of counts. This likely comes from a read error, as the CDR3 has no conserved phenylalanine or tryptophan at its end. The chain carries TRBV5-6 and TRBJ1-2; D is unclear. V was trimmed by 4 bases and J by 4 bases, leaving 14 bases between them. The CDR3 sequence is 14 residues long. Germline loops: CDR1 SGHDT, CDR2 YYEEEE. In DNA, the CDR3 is TGTGCCAGCAGCGAGTACCGCCCCCCCTATGGCTACACCCTC. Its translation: CASSEYRPPYGYTL.

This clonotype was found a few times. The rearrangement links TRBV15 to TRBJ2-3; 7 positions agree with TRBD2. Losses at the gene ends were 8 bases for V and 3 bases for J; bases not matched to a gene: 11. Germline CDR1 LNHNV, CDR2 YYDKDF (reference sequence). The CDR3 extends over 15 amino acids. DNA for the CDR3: TGTGCCACCCGCGGTGGCGGGAGTCTGACAGATACGCAGTATTTT. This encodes CATRGGGSLTDTQYF.